The T cell receptor beta chain described here comes from a study of blood T cell repertoires in COVID-19. Study-wide context: T cells, B-cell-depleted T cells, or PBMCs supplied cDNA or gDNA.

Germline trimming cut 5 bases from V and 3 bases from J; bases unmatched to any gene: 8. The CDR3 has 18 residues. Germline CDR1 and CDR2: LGHNA and YNFKEQ. Methods used by the authors: Cell counts per sample came from amplifying reference gene primers. TCRdb keeps only in-frame clones here, not all; method: immunoSEQ multiplex PCR. That table gives V, J and clone size, and the DNA gave D and trimming. In the table there are nearly 45,000 clones, approximately 87% of which are singletons. This clonotype was sampled from a man aged 40-55 years with COVID-19, enrolled during active disease. The genes are TRBV4-2 and TRBJ2-3, with TRBD2 matching over 16 bases. The sequencing input was peripheral blood. CDR3 nucleotide sequence: TGTGCCAGCAGCATTGGGACTAGCGGGGGGGCCAGAACAGATACGCAGTATTTT. Encoded protein: CASSIGTSGGARTDTQYF.